What follows describes a single TCR beta chain. The target antigen is unknown. The data belong to a study of T cell repertoires in cytomegalovirus infection. Study-wide background: Carrying CMV and the relevant HLA type showed in public TCR beta signatures. Overall study results and limits: The study found HLA-C-restricted CMV-specific TCR beta clonotypes dominating the ex vivo response. Cumulative public TCR beta family frequency identified carriers of CMV plus the relevant HLA.

The CDR3 has 16 amino acids. V was clipped by 1 base and J by 5 bases; unmatched bases: 7. TCRdb independently ran MiXCR on the reads; one entry per CDR3 protein. Here the sample spans about 180,000 distinct CDR3 sequences, about 18% being singletons. The sequence derives from a human donor in good health (CMV status not recorded). Some clones in this sample may be carry-over from other donors' samples. The sequenced material came from CD8+ T cells from PBMCs. The chain employs TRBV12-3 or TRBV12-4 and TRBJ2-5, with TRBD2 matching 10 bases. The CDR3 reads CASSLGSGGALETQYF. The CDR3 nucleotides read TGTGCCAGCAGTTTAGGGAGCGGGGGGGCCTTGGAGACCCAGTACTTC.